This TCR beta chain was observed in a study of beta chain features in type 1 diabetes. On the study more broadly: On cell yields, gender and age, patients and healthy donors were similar.

Worth noting for this clone: Its antigen remains unknown.

The CDR3 spans 14 residues. V lost 7 bases to trimming and J lost 2 bases, with 14 bases between them. Germline-derived CDR1 and CDR2 are MDHEN and SYDVKM. Overall study results and limits: The analysis here could not establish whether HLA type shapes TCRB rearrangement.

The investigators reverse transcribed all of the isolated RNA, so they sequenced expressed TCRB transcripts. Measured with immunoSEQ multiplex PCR; TCRdb has only the in-frame clones, and not every one. The data contain about 400,000 clones, about 12% of them singletons. The V gene is TRBV28, the J gene TRBJ1-2; D perhaps matches TRBD1 (6 bases). The receptor was derived from a man in his late teens or twenties in good health. Sample: naive CD4+ T cells from blood. The CDR3 DNA is TGTGCCAGCAACGGGGGGCAACTGAACTATGGCTACACCTTC. This gives the protein CASNGGQLNYGYTF.